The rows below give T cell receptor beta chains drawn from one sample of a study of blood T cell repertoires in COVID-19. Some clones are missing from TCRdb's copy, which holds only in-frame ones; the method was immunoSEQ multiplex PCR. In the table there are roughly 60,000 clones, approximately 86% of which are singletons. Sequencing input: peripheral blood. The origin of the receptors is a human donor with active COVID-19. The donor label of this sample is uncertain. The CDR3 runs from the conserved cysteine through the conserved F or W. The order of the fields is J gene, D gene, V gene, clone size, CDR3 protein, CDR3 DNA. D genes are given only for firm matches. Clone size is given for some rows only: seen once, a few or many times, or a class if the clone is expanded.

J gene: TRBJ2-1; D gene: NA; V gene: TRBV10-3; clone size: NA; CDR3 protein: CAISELDSAGKVNEQFF; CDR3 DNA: TGTGCCATCAGTGAGCTCGACTCGGCAGGGAAGGTTAATGAGCAGTTCTTC
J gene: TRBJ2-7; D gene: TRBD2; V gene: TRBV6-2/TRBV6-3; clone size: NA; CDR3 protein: CASSYDSTVASGTPEQYF; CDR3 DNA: TGTGCCAGCAGTTACGATTCTACGGTGGCTAGCGGGACACCCGAGCAGTACTTC
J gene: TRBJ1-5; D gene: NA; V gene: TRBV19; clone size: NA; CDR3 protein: CASSDRFYSNQPQHF; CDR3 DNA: TGTGCCAGTAGCGACAGGTTCTATAGCAATCAGCCCCAGCATTTT
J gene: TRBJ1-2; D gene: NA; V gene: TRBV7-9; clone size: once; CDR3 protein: CASRSQGNGYTF; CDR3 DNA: TGTGCCAGCAGGTCCCAGGGGAATGGCTACACCTTC
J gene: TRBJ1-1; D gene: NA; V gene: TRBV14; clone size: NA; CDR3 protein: CASSQPGTLNTEAFF; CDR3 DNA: TGTGCCAGCAGCCAACCAGGGACTCTGAACACTGAAGCTTTCTTT
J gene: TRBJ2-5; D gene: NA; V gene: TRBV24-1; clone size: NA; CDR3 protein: CATSDGAGVGETQYF; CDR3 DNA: TGTGCCACCAGTGATGGGGCAGGGGTGGGAGAGACCCAGTACTTC
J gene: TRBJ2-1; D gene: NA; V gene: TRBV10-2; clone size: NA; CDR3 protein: CASRKWDILNNEQFF; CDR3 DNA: TGCGCCAGCAGGAAATGGGACATCCTAAACAATGAGCAGTTCTTC
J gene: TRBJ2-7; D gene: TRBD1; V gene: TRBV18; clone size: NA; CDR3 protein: CASSPGYRGELEQYF; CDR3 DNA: TGTGCCAGCTCACCAGGGTACAGGGGGGAGCTCGAGCAGTACTTC
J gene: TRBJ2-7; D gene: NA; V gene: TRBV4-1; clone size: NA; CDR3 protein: CASSQDRSGEQYF; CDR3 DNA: TGCGCCAGCAGCCAAGATAGGTCGGGGGAGCAGTACTTC
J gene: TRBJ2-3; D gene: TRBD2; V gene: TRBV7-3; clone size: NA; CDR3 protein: CASSLLAGTDTQYF; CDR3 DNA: TGTGCCAGCAGCTTACTAGCGGGCACAGATACGCAGTATTTT
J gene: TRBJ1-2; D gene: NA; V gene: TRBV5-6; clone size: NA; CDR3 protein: CASSSRDYGYTF; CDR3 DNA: TGTGCCAGCAGCTCTAGAGACTATGGCTACACCTTC
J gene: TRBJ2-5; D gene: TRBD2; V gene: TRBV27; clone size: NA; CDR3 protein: CASSPTGLAGGGYQETQYF; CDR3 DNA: TGTGCCAGCAGTCCGACAGGGTTAGCGGGAGGGGGCTACCAAGAGACCCAGTACTTC
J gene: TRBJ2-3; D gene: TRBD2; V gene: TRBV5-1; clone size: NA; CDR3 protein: CASSLGLAGEADTQYF; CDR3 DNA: TGCGCCAGCAGCCTGGGACTAGCGGGAGAAGCAGATACGCAGTATTTT
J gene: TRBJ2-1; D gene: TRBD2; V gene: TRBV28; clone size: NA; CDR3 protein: CASSSPRLALEQFF; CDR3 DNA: TGTGCCAGCAGTTCTCCTAGACTAGCGCTAGAGCAGTTCTTC
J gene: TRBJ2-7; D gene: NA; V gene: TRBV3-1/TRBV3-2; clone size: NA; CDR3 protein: CASSQDIAASSYEQYF; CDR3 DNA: TGTGCCAGCAGCCAAGATATAGCGGCGTCCTCCTACGAGCAGTACTTC
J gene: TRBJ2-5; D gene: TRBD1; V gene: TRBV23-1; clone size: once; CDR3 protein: CASSQGQNLYQETQYF; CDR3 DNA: TGCGCCAGCAGCCAGGGACAGAACCTGTACCAAGAGACCCAGTACTTC
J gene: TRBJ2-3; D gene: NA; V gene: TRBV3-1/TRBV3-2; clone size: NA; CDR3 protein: CASSLTRNTWDTQYF; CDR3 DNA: TGTGCCAGCAGCCTTACTAGAAACACGTGGGATACGCAGTATTTT
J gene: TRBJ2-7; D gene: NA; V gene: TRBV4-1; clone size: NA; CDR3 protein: CASSKGPLSYEQYF; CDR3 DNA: TGCGCCAGCAGCAAGGGGCCCCTCTCCTACGAGCAGTACTTC
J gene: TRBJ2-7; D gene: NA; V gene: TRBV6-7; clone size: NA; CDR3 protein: CASRSGQKSYEQYF; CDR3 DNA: TGTGCCAGCAGATCAGGGCAGAAATCCTACGAGCAGTACTTC
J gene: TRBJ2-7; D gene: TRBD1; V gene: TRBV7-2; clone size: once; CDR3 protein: CASGNTGGYEQYF; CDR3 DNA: TGTGCCAGCGGAAATACAGGGGGCTACGAGCAGTACTTC
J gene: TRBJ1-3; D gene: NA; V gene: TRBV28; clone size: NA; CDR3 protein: CASRDGARAGNTIYF; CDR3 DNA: TGTGCCAGCAGAGATGGGGCCAGGGCTGGAAACACCATATATTTT
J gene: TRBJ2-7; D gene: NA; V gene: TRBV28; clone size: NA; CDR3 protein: CASSVTGKEYF; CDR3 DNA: TGTGCCAGCAGTGTGACCGGGAAAGAGTACTTC
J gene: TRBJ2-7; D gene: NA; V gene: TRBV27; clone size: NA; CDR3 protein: CASSLNENYEQYF; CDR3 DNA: TGTGCCAGCAGTTTAAACGAGAACTACGAGCAGTACTTC
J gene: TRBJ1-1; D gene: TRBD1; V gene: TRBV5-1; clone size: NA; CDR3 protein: CASSLMGQGVVDTEAFF; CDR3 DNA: TGCGCCAGCAGCTTGATGGGGCAGGGGGTAGTTGACACTGAAGCTTTCTTT
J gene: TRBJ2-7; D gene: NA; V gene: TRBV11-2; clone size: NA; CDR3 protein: CASSLPDYSYEQYF; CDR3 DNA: TGTGCCAGCAGCCTTCCGGACTACTCCTACGAGCAGTACTTC
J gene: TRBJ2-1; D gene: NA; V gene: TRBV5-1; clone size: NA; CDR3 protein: CASSHSSPANEQFF; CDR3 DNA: TGCGCCAGCAGCCACAGTAGTCCCGCCAATGAGCAGTTCTTC
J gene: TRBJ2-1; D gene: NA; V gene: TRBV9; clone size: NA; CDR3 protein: CASSVELEVNEQFF; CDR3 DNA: TGTGCCAGCAGCGTAGAACTAGAAGTGAATGAGCAGTTCTTC
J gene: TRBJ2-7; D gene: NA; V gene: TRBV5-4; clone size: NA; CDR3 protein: CASSSGQRYEQYF; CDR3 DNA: TGTGCCAGCAGCTCCGGACAGCGCTACGAGCAGTACTTC
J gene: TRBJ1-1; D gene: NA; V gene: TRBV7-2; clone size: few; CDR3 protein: CASSWGGALSTEAFF; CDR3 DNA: TGTGCCAGCAGCTGGGGGGGGGCGCTGAGCACTGAAGCTTTCTTT
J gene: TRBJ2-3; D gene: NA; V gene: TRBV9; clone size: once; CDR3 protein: CASSVQVRGFTDTQYF; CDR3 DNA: TGTGCCAGCAGCGTCCAGGTTCGGGGGTTCACAGATACGCAGTATTTT
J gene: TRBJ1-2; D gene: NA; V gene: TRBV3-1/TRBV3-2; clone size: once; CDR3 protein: CASSQEGGGRKVSGYTF; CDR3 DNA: TGTGCCAGCAGCCAAGAAGGGGGGGGGAGGAAGGTCTCTGGCTACACCTTC
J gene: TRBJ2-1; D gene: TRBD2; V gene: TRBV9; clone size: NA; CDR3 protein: CASSVVGVETSGSSYNEQFF; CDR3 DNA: TGTGCCAGCAGCGTAGTGGGTGTGGAGACTAGCGGGAGCTCCTACAATGAGCAGTTCTTC
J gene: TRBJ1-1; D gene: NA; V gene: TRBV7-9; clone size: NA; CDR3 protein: CASSPHQGTEAFF; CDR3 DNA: TGTGCCAGCAGCCCCCACCAGGGCACTGAAGCTTTCTTT
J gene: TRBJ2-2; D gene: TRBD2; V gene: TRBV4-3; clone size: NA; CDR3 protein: CASSQDYAGGGTGELFF; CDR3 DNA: TGCGCCAGCAGCCAAGACTACGCGGGAGGGGGCACCGGGGAGCTGTTTTTT
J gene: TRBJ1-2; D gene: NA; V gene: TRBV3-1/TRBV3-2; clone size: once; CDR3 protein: CASSHQTSGVHNYGYTF; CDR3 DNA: TGTGCCAGCAGCCATCAGACGTCAGGGGTCCATAACTATGGCTACACCTTC
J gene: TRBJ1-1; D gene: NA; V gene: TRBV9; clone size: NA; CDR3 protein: CASSSGPGQGVTEAFF; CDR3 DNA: TGTGCCAGCAGCTCTGGCCCCGGGCAGGGCGTAACTGAAGCTTTCTTT
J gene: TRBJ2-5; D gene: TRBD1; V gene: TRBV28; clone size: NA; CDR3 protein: CASSHRTGARGETQYF; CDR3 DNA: TGTGCCAGCAGTCACAGGACAGGGGCAAGAGGAGAGACCCAGTACTTC
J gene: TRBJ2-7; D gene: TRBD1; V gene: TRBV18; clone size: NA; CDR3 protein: CASSPPVRQGAYEQYF; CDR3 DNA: TGTGCCAGCTCACCGCCGGTGAGACAGGGTGCCTACGAGCAGTACTTC
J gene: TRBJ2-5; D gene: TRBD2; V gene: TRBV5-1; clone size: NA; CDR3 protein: CASRSTGGLQETQYF; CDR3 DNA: TGCGCCAGCAGATCAACGGGGGGACTCCAAGAGACCCAGTACTTC
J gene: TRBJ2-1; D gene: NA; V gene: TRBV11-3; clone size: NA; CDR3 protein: CASSLRDNNEQFF; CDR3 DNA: TGTGCCAGCAGTCTAAGAGACAACAATGAGCAGTTCTTC
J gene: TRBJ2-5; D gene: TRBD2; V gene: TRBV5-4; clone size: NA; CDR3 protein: CASSILYAGGGETQYF; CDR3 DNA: TGTGCCAGCAGCATTTTATACGCGGGAGGGGGAGAGACCCAGTACTTC
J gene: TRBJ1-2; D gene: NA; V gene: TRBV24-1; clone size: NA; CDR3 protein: CATSEKDSLYGYTF; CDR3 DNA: TGTGCCACCAGTGAAAAAGACAGCCTCTATGGCTACACCTTC
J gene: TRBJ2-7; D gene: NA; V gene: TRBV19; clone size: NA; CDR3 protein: CASSIVDGLSYEQYF; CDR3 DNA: TGTGCCAGTAGTATAGTTGACGGACTTTCCTACGAGCAGTACTTC
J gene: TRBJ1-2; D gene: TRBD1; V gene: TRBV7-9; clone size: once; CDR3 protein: CASSSHLTDRVYGYTF; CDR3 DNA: TGTGCCAGCAGCTCTCATCTTACGGACAGGGTCTATGGCTACACCTTC
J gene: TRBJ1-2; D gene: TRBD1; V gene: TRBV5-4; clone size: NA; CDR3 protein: CASSLGDRTNYGYTF; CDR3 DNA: TGTGCCAGCAGCTTGGGGGACAGGACTAACTATGGCTACACCTTC
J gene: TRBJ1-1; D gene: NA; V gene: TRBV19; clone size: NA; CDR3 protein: CASSRQRNTEAFF; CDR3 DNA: TGTGCCAGTAGTCGACAGCGTAACACTGAAGCTTTCTTT
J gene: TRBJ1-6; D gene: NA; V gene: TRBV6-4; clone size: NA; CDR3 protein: CASRLFPGGNSPLHF; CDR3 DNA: TGTGCCAGCAGGTTATTTCCAGGAGGGAACTCACCCCTCCACTTT
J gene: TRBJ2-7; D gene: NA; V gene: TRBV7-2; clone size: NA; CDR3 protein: CASSRGAGAPYEQYF; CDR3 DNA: TGTGCCAGCAGCCGGGGGGCGGGGGCTCCCTACGAGCAGTACTTC
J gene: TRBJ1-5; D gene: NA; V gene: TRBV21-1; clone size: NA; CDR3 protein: CASSKGGGGGQPQHF; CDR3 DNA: TGTGCCAGCAGCAAGGGAGGGGGAGGCGGTCAGCCCCAGCATTTT
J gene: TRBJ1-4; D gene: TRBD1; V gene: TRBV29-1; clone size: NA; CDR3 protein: CSAGQIKEKLFF; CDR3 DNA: TGCAGCGCGGGACAGATCAAGGAAAAACTGTTTTTT
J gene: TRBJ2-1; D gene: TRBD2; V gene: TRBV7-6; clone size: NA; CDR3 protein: CASSSRLAASSYNEQFF; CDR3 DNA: TGTGCCAGCAGCTCAAGACTAGCCGCGAGCTCCTACAATGAGCAGTTCTTC
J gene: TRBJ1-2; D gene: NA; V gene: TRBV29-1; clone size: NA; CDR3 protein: CSVESRVGYGYTF; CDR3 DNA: TGCAGCGTTGAATCCAGGGTGGGCTATGGCTACACCTTC
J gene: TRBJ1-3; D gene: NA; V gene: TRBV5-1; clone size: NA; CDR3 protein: CASSLRMSRSSGNTIYF; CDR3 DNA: TGCGCCAGCAGCTTACGCATGTCGAGGAGCTCTGGAAACACCATATATTTT
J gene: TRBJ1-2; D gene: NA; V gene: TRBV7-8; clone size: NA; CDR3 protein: CASSLEGVVGYTF; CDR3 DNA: TGTGCCAGCAGCTTAGAAGGGGTTGTTGGCTACACCTTC
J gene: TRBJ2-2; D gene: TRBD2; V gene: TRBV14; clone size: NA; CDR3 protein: CASSQGQRGTGELFF; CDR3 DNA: TGTGCCAGCAGCCAAGGCCAGCGGGGCACCGGGGAGCTGTTTTTT
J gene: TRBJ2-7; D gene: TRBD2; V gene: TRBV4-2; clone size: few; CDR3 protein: CASSAGTSVHEQYF; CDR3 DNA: TGTGCCAGCAGCGCCGGGACTAGCGTCCACGAGCAGTACTTC
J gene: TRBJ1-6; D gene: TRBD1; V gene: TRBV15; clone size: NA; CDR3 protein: CATTDRAGSPLHF; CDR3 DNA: TGTGCCACCACGGACAGGGCGGGATCACCCCTCCACTTT
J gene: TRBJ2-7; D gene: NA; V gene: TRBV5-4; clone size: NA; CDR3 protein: CASSGRDRPYEQYF; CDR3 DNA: TGTGCCAGCAGCGGGAGGGACAGGCCCTACGAGCAGTACTTC
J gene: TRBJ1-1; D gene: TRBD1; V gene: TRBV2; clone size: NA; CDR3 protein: CASGAQGAHPGTEAFF; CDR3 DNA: TGTGCCAGCGGCGCACAGGGGGCGCATCCCGGGACTGAAGCTTTCTTT
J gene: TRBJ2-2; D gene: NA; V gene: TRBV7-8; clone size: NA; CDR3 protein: CASSFQGGVGELFF; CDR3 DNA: TGTGCCAGCAGCTTCCAGGGAGGAGTCGGGGAGCTGTTTTTT